These T cell receptor beta chains were read from a single sample in a study of identical twins. TCRdb analysed the 5' RACE reads with MiXCR anew, one entry per CDR3 protein. The repertoire holds roughly 540,000 distinct CDR3 sequences, with under 25% as singletons. These records were also assigned to another study, of T cells expressing NK-cell markers.

What was sequenced was CD4+ T cells sorted from blood. The receptors were gathered from a woman in her late teens or twenties in good health. Each CDR3 is given with its conserved first and last residue. The order of the fields is V gene, clone size, D gene, CDR3 length, J gene, CDR3 protein, CDR3 DNA. A D gene is named only where the DNA matches it firmly. The size field is filled for only some rows; it gives once, few, many or a size class.

V gene: TRBV20-1; clone size: .; D gene: .; CDR3 length: 14; J gene: TRBJ2-1; CDR3 protein: CSARGRGAPWEQFF; CDR3 DNA: TGCAGTGCTAGGGGCCGGGGGGCACCATGGGAGCAGTTCTTC
V gene: TRBV24-1; clone size: .; D gene: .; CDR3 length: 16; J gene: TRBJ2-3; CDR3 protein: CATSDPRRENTDTQYF; CDR3 DNA: TGTGCCACCAGTGATCCCCGGCGGGAAAACACAGATACGCAGTATTTT
V gene: TRBV20-1; clone size: .; D gene: .; CDR3 length: 14; J gene: TRBJ2-3; CDR3 protein: CSAQPRLPTLPQYF; CDR3 DNA: TGCAGTGCCCAGCCCAGACTTCCCACTTTGCCGCAGTATTTT
V gene: TRBV12-5; clone size: .; D gene: .; CDR3 length: 12; J gene: TRBJ2-2; CDR3 protein: CASGDGGQELFF; CDR3 DNA: TGTGCTAGTGGAGATGGGGGTCAGGAGCTGTTTTTT
V gene: TRBV11-2; clone size: few; D gene: TRBD2; CDR3 length: 18; J gene: TRBJ2-2; CDR3 protein: CASSFPTGLAPNTGELFF; CDR3 DNA: TGTGCCAGCAGCTTCCCCACGGGACTAGCGCCCAACACCGGGGAGCTGTTTTTT
V gene: TRBV5-1; clone size: few; D gene: .; CDR3 length: 14; J gene: TRBJ2-5; CDR3 protein: CASRPDRVQETQYF; CDR3 DNA: TGCGCCAGCAGACCGGACAGAGTCCAAGAGACCCAGTACTTC
V gene: TRBV20-1; clone size: .; D gene: .; CDR3 length: 14; J gene: TRBJ2-3; CDR3 protein: CSARVGGITDTQYF; CDR3 DNA: TGCAGTGCTAGAGTCGGGGGAATCACAGATACGCAGTATTTT
V gene: TRBV29-1; clone size: .; D gene: .; CDR3 length: 13; J gene: TRBJ1-2; CDR3 protein: CSASLGDDYGYTF; CDR3 DNA: TGCAGCGCCTCGCTCGGGGATGACTATGGCTACACCTTC
V gene: TRBV20-1; clone size: few; D gene: TRBD2; CDR3 length: 14; J gene: TRBJ2-1; CDR3 protein: CGSLAGGPHNEQFF; CDR3 DNA: TGCGGGTCCTTAGCGGGAGGGCCCCACAATGAGCAGTTCTTC
V gene: TRBV20-1; clone size: .; D gene: .; CDR3 length: 13; J gene: TRBJ1-2; CDR3 protein: CSASNGPNYGYTF; CDR3 DNA: TGCAGTGCTAGTAACGGGCCTAACTATGGCTACACCTTC
V gene: TRBV12-3/TRBV12-4; clone size: .; D gene: TRBD1; CDR3 length: 14; J gene: TRBJ1-2; CDR3 protein: CASSWGQPYYGYTF; CDR3 DNA: TGTGCCAGCAGTTGGGGACAGCCTTACTATGGCTACACCTTC
V gene: TRBV18; clone size: many; D gene: .; CDR3 length: 13; J gene: TRBJ2-5; CDR3 protein: CASSPRVQETQYF; CDR3 DNA: TGTGCCAGCTCACCACGGGTACAAGAGACCCAGTACTTC
V gene: TRBV9; clone size: .; D gene: .; CDR3 length: 14; J gene: TRBJ1-2; CDR3 protein: CASSTRQDLVGYTF; CDR3 DNA: TGTGCCAGCAGCACACGACAGGATTTAGTTGGCTACACCTTC
V gene: TRBV7-8; clone size: few; D gene: TRBD2; CDR3 length: 14; J gene: TRBJ2-7; CDR3 protein: CASSFGFLAAEQYF; CDR3 DNA: TGTGCCAGCAGCTTTGGGTTCCTAGCGGCGGAGCAGTACTTC
V gene: TRBV7-3; clone size: .; D gene: .; CDR3 length: 13; J gene: TRBJ1-1; CDR3 protein: CASSTWVDTEAFF; CDR3 DNA: TGTGCCAGCAGCACCTGGGTAGACACTGAAGCTTTCTTT
V gene: TRBV29-1; clone size: .; D gene: .; CDR3 length: 16; J gene: TRBJ1-1; CDR3 protein: CSGTTATFAANTEAFF; CDR3 DNA: TGCAGCGGAACGACAGCCACCTTTGCGGCGAACACTGAAGCTTTCTTT
V gene: TRBV7-9; clone size: .; D gene: .; CDR3 length: 14; J gene: TRBJ2-3; CDR3 protein: CASSLVVGTDTQYF; CDR3 DNA: TGTGCCAGCAGCTTAGTTGTCGGCACAGATACGCAGTATTTT
V gene: TRBV20-1; clone size: .; D gene: TRBD2; CDR3 length: 13; J gene: TRBJ2-1; CDR3 protein: CSASAGVYNEQFF; CDR3 DNA: TGCAGTGCGTCAGCGGGGGTCTACAATGAGCAGTTCTTC
V gene: TRBV29-1; clone size: many; D gene: TRBD2; CDR3 length: 15; J gene: TRBJ2-1; CDR3 protein: CSVATSGKGRNEQFF; CDR3 DNA: TGCAGCGTTGCGACTAGCGGGAAGGGTCGGAATGAGCAGTTCTTC
V gene: TRBV20-1; clone size: .; D gene: .; CDR3 length: 12; J gene: TRBJ2-5; CDR3 protein: CSARNSMETQYF; CDR3 DNA: TGCAGTGCTAGAAATAGCATGGAGACCCAGTACTTC
V gene: TRBV11-3; clone size: few; D gene: .; CDR3 length: 15; J gene: TRBJ1-1; CDR3 protein: CASSFTPGANTEAFF; CDR3 DNA: TGTGCCAGCAGCTTCACCCCGGGAGCAAACACTGAAGCTTTCTTT
V gene: TRBV7-9; clone size: few; D gene: .; CDR3 length: 16; J gene: TRBJ2-1; CDR3 protein: CASIQGGGPAYNEQFF; CDR3 DNA: TGTGCCAGCATCCAAGGGGGGGGACCCGCGTACAATGAGCAGTTCTTC
V gene: TRBV5-1; clone size: .; D gene: TRBD2; CDR3 length: 14; J gene: TRBJ2-1; CDR3 protein: CTSAMGLAGNEQFF; CDR3 DNA: TGCACCAGCGCTATGGGGCTAGCGGGCAATGAGCAGTTCTTC
V gene: TRBV20-1; clone size: few; D gene: TRBD2; CDR3 length: 14; J gene: TRBJ2-1; CDR3 protein: CSARMRETRDEQFF; CDR3 DNA: TGCAGTGCTAGAATGCGGGAGACGCGGGATGAGCAGTTCTTC
V gene: TRBV20-1; clone size: .; D gene: TRBD1; CDR3 length: 13; J gene: TRBJ1-1; CDR3 protein: CSAKGQGNSEAFF; CDR3 DNA: TGCAGTGCTAAAGGACAGGGTAATTCTGAAGCTTTCTTT
V gene: TRBV6-5; clone size: .; D gene: .; CDR3 length: 15; J gene: TRBJ1-1; CDR3 protein: CASSYARGMNTEAFF; CDR3 DNA: TGTGCCAGCAGTTACGCTAGGGGTATGAACACTGAAGCTTTCTTT
V gene: TRBV7-6; clone size: .; D gene: TRBD2; CDR3 length: 16; J gene: TRBJ2-2; CDR3 protein: CASSLYKRDLTGELFF; CDR3 DNA: TGTGCCAGCAGCTTATACAAGCGGGACCTCACCGGGGAGCTGTTTTTT
V gene: TRBV5-1; clone size: .; D gene: TRBD1; CDR3 length: 15; J gene: TRBJ1-5; CDR3 protein: CASSPTGGPNQPQHF; CDR3 DNA: TGCGCCAGCAGCCCTACAGGGGGCCCCAATCAGCCCCAGCATTTT
V gene: TRBV11-2; clone size: once; D gene: .; CDR3 length: 16; J gene: TRBJ2-3; CDR3 protein: CASSPSLGGGGDTQYF; CDR3 DNA: TGTGCCAGCAGCCCCTCTTTAGGGGGAGGCGGGGATACGCAGTATTTT
V gene: TRBV6-5; clone size: .; D gene: .; CDR3 length: 11; J gene: TRBJ2-7; CDR3 protein: CASSYYREQYF; CDR3 DNA: TGTGCCAGCAGTTACTATCGCGAGCAGTACTTC
V gene: TRBV7-2; clone size: .; D gene: .; CDR3 length: 15; J gene: TRBJ2-7; CDR3 protein: CASSLAGRVSYEQYF; CDR3 DNA: TGTGCCAGCAGCTTAGCGGGCAGGGTCTCCTACGAGCAGTACTTC
V gene: TRBV5-1; clone size: .; D gene: TRBD2; CDR3 length: 15; J gene: TRBJ2-3; CDR3 protein: CASILTSGRTDTQYF; CDR3 DNA: TGCGCCAGCATCTTGACTAGCGGGAGAACAGATACGCAGTATTTT
V gene: TRBV7-9; clone size: .; D gene: .; CDR3 length: 16; J gene: TRBJ2-1; CDR3 protein: CASTGGRTITYNEQFF; CDR3 DNA: TGTGCCAGCACCGGGGGTAGGACAATTACCTACAATGAGCAGTTCTTC
V gene: TRBV6-5; clone size: many; D gene: .; CDR3 length: 13; J gene: TRBJ2-7; CDR3 protein: CASSYRDIYEQYF; CDR3 DNA: TGTGCCAGCAGTTATCGGGACATTTACGAGCAGTACTTC
V gene: TRBV5-1; clone size: .; D gene: .; CDR3 length: 15; J gene: TRBJ2-1; CDR3 protein: CASSLAQRTGIGQFF; CDR3 DNA: TGCGCCAGCAGCTTGGCCCAGCGTACGGGGATCGGGCAGTTCTTC
V gene: TRBV12-3/TRBV12-4; clone size: .; D gene: TRBD2; CDR3 length: 14; J gene: TRBJ2-5; CDR3 protein: CASMAGLAGETQYF; CDR3 DNA: TGTGCCAGCATGGCGGGACTAGCGGGAGAGACCCAGTACTTC
V gene: TRBV27; clone size: .; D gene: TRBD1; CDR3 length: 15; J gene: TRBJ2-3; CDR3 protein: CASSWDRAGTDTQYF; CDR3 DNA: TGTGCCAGCAGCTGGGACAGGGCTGGCACAGATACGCAGTATTTT
V gene: TRBV5-5; clone size: few; D gene: TRBD2; CDR3 length: 15; J gene: TRBJ2-7; CDR3 protein: CASSPRSIAGGEQYF; CDR3 DNA: TGTGCCAGCAGCCCCCGTTCAATAGCGGGGGGCGAGCAGTACTTC
V gene: TRBV20-1; clone size: few; D gene: TRBD1; CDR3 length: 14; J gene: TRBJ2-5; CDR3 protein: CSATKQGAGETQYF; CDR3 DNA: TGCAGTGCTACTAAACAGGGGGCCGGGGAGACCCAGTACTTC
V gene: TRBV6-1; clone size: few; D gene: TRBD1; CDR3 length: 14; J gene: TRBJ1-2; CDR3 protein: CASRTGQGFWGYTF; CDR3 DNA: TGTGCCAGCAGGACGGGACAGGGGTTTTGGGGCTACACCTTC
V gene: TRBV6-1; clone size: few; D gene: TRBD1; CDR3 length: 15; J gene: TRBJ2-7; CDR3 protein: CASTDSGTGPYEQYF; CDR3 DNA: TGTGCCAGCACCGACTCCGGGACAGGGCCTTACGAGCAGTACTTC
V gene: TRBV12-3/TRBV12-4; clone size: few; D gene: TRBD1; CDR3 length: 15; J gene: TRBJ2-7; CDR3 protein: CASSSRDRGHYEQYF; CDR3 DNA: TGTGCCAGCAGTTCCCGGGACAGGGGCCACTACGAGCAGTACTTC